This T cell receptor (beta chain) comes out of a study of brain T cells in children with intractable seizures. Study results and limitations: Clones missing pre-surgery may reflect undersampling of that blood sample. Patients' HCMV serostatus was unknown; virus specificity rests on CDR3 similarity alone.

About this clone: Its antigen is unidentified.

Time point in this sample: blood from clinic visit 5 months post-surgery; TSC patient then seizure free. The sequenced cases were selected for having the highest brain T cell transcript signatures. At least one anti-epileptic drug was given before surgery. The data were produced by immunoSEQ multiplex PCR, yet TCRdb's version contains in-frame clones alone and is incomplete. The sample holds hundreds of thousands of clones; over 90% are singletons and the top ten take roughly 5.8%. The CDR3 totals 15 residues. The J segment lost 1 base and the V segment lost 3 bases, leaving 2 bases of the junction unmatched. Germline assignment: CDR1 SGDLS and CDR2 YYNGEE.

The sequence came from a boy younger than two with tuberous sclerosis and intractable seizures. The sample was peripheral blood, taken approximately 5 months after surgery. The chain couples TRBV9 to TRBJ2-7; 12 bases align to TRBD2. This chain's CDR3 is CASSAGLAGSYEQYF. CDR3 coding DNA: TGTGCCAGCAGCGCGGGACTAGCGGGTTCCTACGAGCAGTACTTC.